This T cell receptor (beta chain) was captured in a study of blood T cell repertoires in COVID-19. At the level of the study: Samples representing acute and convalescent COVID-19 were sourced from the United States, Italy and Spain. Sources were T cells, B-cell-depleted T cells, or PBMCs; the material itself was cDNA or gDNA.

The germline gives CDR1 SGHRS, CDR2 YFSETQ. The CDR3 has 15 amino acids. The V and J ends lost 0 bases and 7 bases, in that order; junction bases with no gene match: 8. This clone was detected once. Original data processing: It was from reference gene primer amplification that nucleated cell counts were estimated. TCRdb keeps only in-frame clones here, not all; method: immunoSEQ multiplex PCR. V and J calls and clone size are copied from that table; D and trimming were computed from the DNA. The data contain approximately 210,000 clones, around 84% of them singletons. What was sequenced was peripheral blood. This clonotype was obtained from a human donor in a cohort sampled during active COVID-19. This chain joins TRBV5-1 and TRBJ2-5, with 8 bases fitting TRBD2. CDR3: CASSLAGGREGTQYF. The CDR3 nucleotides are TGCGCCAGCAGCTTGGCCGGGGGCCGGGAGGGGACCCAGTACTTC.